The clone carrying this T cell receptor beta chain was observed a single time. In the study's own analysis: Amplification of reference gene primers provided the estimated nucleated cell counts. The table came from immunoSEQ multiplex PCR; TCRdb's copy has only in-frame clones and leaves some out. D and trimming were read from the DNA, whereas the V and J calls and clone size are those reported in that table. This sample carries about 150,000 clones, roughly 90% of them seen once, and the ten largest clones take approximately 2.4%. This sample was included in a study of blood T cell repertoires in COVID-19. Study as a whole: Sites in the United States, Italy and Spain provided acute and convalescent COVID-19 samples. From T cells, B-cell-depleted T cells, or PBMCs came the material, which was cDNA or gDNA.

CDR3 length: 15 amino acids. Trimming removed 4 bases from V and 1 base from J; junction bases left unmatched: 6. The germline V gene encodes CDR1 SGHKS and CDR2 YYEKEE (reference sequence). Specimen: peripheral blood. This clonotype was sampled from a human donor in a cohort sampled during active COVID-19. This chain joins TRBV5-5 and TRBJ2-3; TRBD2 matches 7 bases. The CDR3 spells CASSPAGLGTDTQYF. CDR3 coding DNA: TGTGCCAGCAGCCCAGCGGGACTTGGCACAGATACGCAGTATTTT.